This T cell receptor beta chain was sequenced during a study of blood T cell repertoires in COVID-19. TCRdb keeps only in-frame clones here, not all; method: immunoSEQ multiplex PCR. In the table there are under 200,000 clones, approximately 86% of which are singletons. Per germline, CDR1 LNHDA and CDR2 SQIVND (reference sequence). V lost 3 bases to trimming and J lost 3 bases, with 12 bases between them. The CDR3 totals 15 residues. The sequence was collected from a man between 60 and 70 years old who had recovered from COVID-19. The chain employs TRBV19 and TRBJ1-5; TRBD1 might be the D (5 bases). The sequencing sample was made of peripheral blood. As DNA, the CDR3 is TGTGCCAGTAGTATCGGGGGTTGGGACAATCAGCCCCAGCATTTT. It is translated as CASSIGGWDNQPQHF. The variable domain in full, completed from reference TRBV19 and TRBJ1-5, reads DGGITQSPKYLFRKEGQNVTLSCEQNLNHDAMYWYRQDPGQGLRLIYYSQIVNDFQKGDIAEGYSVSREKKESFPLTVTSAQKNPTAFYLCASSIGGWDNQPQHFGDGTRLSIL.